This passage covers 5 T cell receptor beta chains from one sample sequenced in a study of T cell responses to AZD1222 COVID-19 vaccine. This table comes from immunoSEQ multiplex PCR, and its TCRdb copy is limited to in-frame clones, with some not included. The sample consists of around 170,000 clones, more than 75% of them appearing once. Sequenced here: peripheral blood, sampled on day 0 of AZD1222 vaccination. These receptors came from an adult in good health.

The chain uses TRBV4-1 and TRBJ2-1; tentative D call: TRBD2 (6 bases). The CDR3 extends over 17 amino acids. Germline V gene data show CDR1 as MGHRA and CDR2 as YSYEKL. V lost 4 bases to trimming and J lost 0 bases, with 16 bases between them. CDR3 amino acids: CASSRELAVSSYNEQFF. CDR3 in DNA: TGCGCCAGCAGCCGTGAATTAGCGGTGAGCTCCTACAATGAGCAGTTCTTC.

Only one count was recorded for this clone. The rearrangement links TRBV7-8 to TRBJ2-7, with D perhaps TRBD1 (8 bases). V was pared by 5 bases and J by 2 bases, with 16 bases between. This CDR3 contains 15 residues. CDR1 is SGHVS and CDR2 is FQNEAQ in the germline V gene. The CDR3 DNA reads as TGTGCCAGCAGCCCCCGGACAGGGACTACCTACGAGCAGTACTTC. Residues: CASSPRTGTTYEQYF.

The J gene is TRBJ1-5, the V gene TRBV6-2 or TRBV6-3, with 7 bases identical to TRBD1. The germline gives CDR1 MNHEY, CDR2 SVGEGT. The length of the CDR3 is 13 residues. Trimming took 5 bases from V and 6 from J; bases not matched to a gene: 4. Here the CDR3 reads CASSTTGVQPQHF. The CDR3 DNA is TGTGCCAGCAGTACCACAGGGGTTCAGCCCCAGCATTTT.

The chain is built from TRBV28 and TRBJ2-7, with 10 nucleotides matching TRBD2. This CDR3 has 15 amino acids. The V gene's germline CDR1 is MDHEN and CDR2 SYDVKM. The trim removed 3 bases at V and 8 bases at J, leaving 10 bases unmatched. CDR3 protein: CASSFGASGSRKQYF. The CDR3 DNA is TGTGCCAGCAGTTTTGGAGCTAGCGGGAGTAGGAAGCAGTACTTC.

This clone was observed once. This sequence joins TRBV5-1 and TRBJ1-1; D may be TRBD1 (5 bases). Germline lookup yields CDR1 SGHRS and CDR2 YFSETQ. V lost 7 bases and J 1 base, leaving 14 bases between the germline ends. The CDR3 totals 14 residues. The CDR3 region has the DNA TGCGCCAGCGTCCCCGGGGGATCGAACACTGAAGCTTTCTTT. Its protein product is CASVPGGSNTEAFF.